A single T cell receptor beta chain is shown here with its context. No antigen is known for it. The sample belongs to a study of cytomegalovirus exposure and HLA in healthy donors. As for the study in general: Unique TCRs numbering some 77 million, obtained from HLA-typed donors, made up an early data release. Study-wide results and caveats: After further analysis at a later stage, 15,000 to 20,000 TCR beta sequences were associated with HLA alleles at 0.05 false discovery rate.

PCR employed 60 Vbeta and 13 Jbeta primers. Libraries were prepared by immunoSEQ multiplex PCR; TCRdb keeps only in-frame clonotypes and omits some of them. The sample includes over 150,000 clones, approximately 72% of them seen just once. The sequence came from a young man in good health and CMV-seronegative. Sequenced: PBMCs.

The CDR3 loop reads CASSPVPTVADTQYF. CDR3 nucleotide sequence: TGTGCCAGCAGCCCCGTCCCCACAGTCGCAGATACGCAGTATTTT. The chain carries TRBV7-9 and TRBJ2-3; D ambiguous. V lost 5 bases to trimming and J lost 4 bases, with 16 bases between them. The CDR3 runs to 15 residues. Germline V gene lookup returns CDR1 SEHNR and CDR2 FQNEAQ (reference sequence).